The 15 T cell receptor beta chains given below trace back to one sample, sequenced in a study of blood T cells in healthy people across ages. The second PCR ran about 6 to 12 cycles with a sample-barcoded 5' primer and J-beta primers. TCRdb reprocessed the 5' RACE reads via MiXCR and lists one record per CDR3 protein. Among roughly 800,000 distinct CDR3 sequences listed, about 37% were seen once. The sample consisted of blood. The receptor set was obtained from a man aged 18 to 35 in good health.

The chain uses TRBV7-2 and TRBJ2-5, with 10 bases aligning to TRBD2. The CDR3 extends over 17 amino acids. V trimming: 2 bases; J trimming: 7 bases; junction bases outside the gene matches: 13. CDR1 SGHTA and CDR2 FQGNSA come from the germline V gene. The CDR3: CASSLWTGSGGGVTQYF. CDR3 nucleotides: TGTGCCAGCAGCTTATGGACGGGGAGCGGGGGGGGAGTGACCCAGTACTTC.

The rearrangement links TRBV29-1 to TRBJ2-1; no clear D gene. The J call is in doubt because the DNA end fits TRBJ2-7 better. The CDR3 runs 14 residues. CDR1 SQVTM and CDR2 ANQGSEA come from the germline V gene. This CDR3 is CSVSFQSSYNEQYF. CDR3 coding DNA: TGCAGCGTTTCCTTCCAAAGCTCCTACAATGAGCAGTACTTC.

Only a few counts were recorded for this clonotype. The chain combines TRBV7-2 with TRBJ1-2; D is undetermined. The CDR3 runs to 15 residues. V was trimmed by 5 bases and J by 0 bases, leaving 13 bases between them. Per the germline V gene, CDR1 is SGHTA and CDR2 is FQGNSA. The CDR3 loop reads CASSPLPEPNYGYTF. DNA for the CDR3: TGTGCCAGCAGCCCCTTGCCGGAACCTAACTATGGCTACACCTTC.

In this sample, this clonotype turned up a few times. V gene TRBV2 combines with J gene TRBJ2-1; D unresolved. This CDR3 has 16 residues. Trimming removed 4 bases at V and 4 bases at J, with 17 bases between. Germline CDR1 and CDR2: SNHLY and FYNNEI. The CDR3 bases are TGTGCCAGCAGTGTTCATGGCAGCAAGATTTACAATGAGCAGTTCTTC. Translation: CASSVHGSKIYNEQFF. The full variable domain, rest sourced from reference TRBV2 and TRBJ2-1, is EPEVTQTPSHQVTQMGQEVILRCVPISNHLYFYWYRQILGQKVEFLVSFYNNEISEKSEIFDDQFSVERPDGSNFTLKIRSTKLEDSAMYFCASSVHGSKIYNEQFFGPGTRLTVL.

This clonotype has just a few counts. The chain employs TRBV7-9 and TRBJ1-2, with D unclear. Per the germline V gene, CDR1 is SEHNR and CDR2 is FQNEAQ (reference sequence). V dropped 6 bases and J dropped 0 bases, with 14 bases sitting between them. The CDR3 consists of 15 residues. CDR3 coding DNA: TGTGCCAGCAGTCTGGTGCAGGTCGCTAACTATGGCTACACCTTC. It codes for CASSLVQVANYGYTF.

This chain joins TRBV6-2 or TRBV6-3 and TRBJ1-6; D might be TRBD1 (6 bases). CDR1 and CDR2 from the germline V gene are MNHEY and SVGEGT. V was pared by 7 bases and J by 7 bases, with 11 bases between. The CDR3 length is 13 residues. CDR3 sequence reads: CASKVDRNSPLHF. The CDR3 DNA sequence: TGTGCCAGCAAAGTTGACAGGAATTCACCCCTCCACTTT.

V gene TRBV6-1 combines with J gene TRBJ1-2; D gene ambiguous. This CDR3 has 14 amino acids. Germline V lookup: CDR1 MNHNS, CDR2 SASEGT. Trimming cost V 6 bases and J 0 bases, with 11 bases left between them. The CDR3 DNA reads TGTGCCAGCAGGCCGACGGTTGCTAACTATGGCTACACCTTC. Its protein product is CASRPTVANYGYTF.

The sample holds many counts of this clonotype. The chain employs TRBV5-1 and TRBJ2-7; possible D gene TRBD1, 6 bases. This CDR3 has 13 residues. Germline-derived CDR1 and CDR2 are SGHRS and YFSETQ. V lost 2 bases to trimming and J lost 4 bases, with 10 bases between them. Here the CDR3 DNA reads TGCGCCAGCAGCTTTATACAGGGTTACGAGCAGTACTTC. Translating gives CASSFIQGYEQYF.

V usage is TRBV29-1 and J usage is TRBJ2-2; the D is unclear. V lost 0 bases, J lost 5 bases, and 7 bases lay in between. The CDR3 loop spans 13 amino acids. Germline V lookup: CDR1 SQVTM, CDR2 ANQGSEA. CDR3 in amino acids: CSVEEEGTGELFF. The DNA for the CDR3 is TGCAGCGTTGAAGAGGAAGGGACCGGGGAGCTGTTTTTT.

The sample holds one count of this clonotype. The rearrangement joins TRBV12-3 or TRBV12-4 to TRBJ1-5; D unresolved. CDR3 length equals 14 residues. V lost 6 bases and J 0 bases, leaving 9 bases between the germline ends. CDR3 in DNA: TGTGCCAGCAGAAGACAACCTAGCAATCAGCCCCAGCATTTT. Translated, it gives CASRRQPSNQPQHF.

This chain joins TRBV20-1 and TRBJ1-1, with 7 positions matching TRBD1. The V gene's germline CDR1 is DFQATT and CDR2 SNEGSKA (reference sequence). The ends lost 0 bases at V and 4 bases at J; junction bases unmatched: 8. The CDR3 is made up of 15 amino acids. CDR3 loop: CSAREQGGFSTEAFF. CDR3 DNA sequence: TGCAGTGCTAGAGAACAAGGGGGCTTTAGCACTGAAGCTTTCTTT.

J is TRBJ1-5 and V is TRBV7-8; no clear D gene. The CDR3 length is 15 residues. Trimming took 1 base from V and 4 from J, leaving 11 bases between them. Germline V gives CDR1 SGHVS, CDR2 FQNEAQ. In DNA, the CDR3 is TGTGCCAGCAGCTTAGGGGGAAGGGAGAATCAGCCCCAGCATTTT. This translates into CASSLGGRENQPQHF.

The V gene is TRBV3-1, the J gene TRBJ1-2, with 10 nucleotides matching TRBD1. The CDR3 has 15 residues. Germline loops: CDR1 LGHDT, CDR2 YNNKEL (reference sequence). The V segment lost 1 base and the J segment 4 bases; nucleotides outside the gene matches: 3. In DNA, the CDR3 is TGTGCCAGCAGCCAAGGGACAGGGGGTGGCTATGGCTACACCTTC. This sequence encodes CASSQGTGGGYGYTF.

This sequence joins TRBV7-2 and TRBJ1-5; D possibly corresponds to TRBD1 (6 bases). Germline loops: CDR1 SGHTA, CDR2 FQGNSA. Trimming shortened V by 1 base and J by 11 bases, and 9 bases separated the two germline ends. The CDR3 sequence is 12 residues long. CDR3 protein: CASSLDPGAQHF. CDR3 nucleotides: TGTGCCAGCAGCTTAGATCCAGGGGCCCAGCATTTT.

This clonotype was recorded a few times. The V and J genes are TRBV20-1 and TRBJ1-5; D remains ambiguous. The CDR3 has 15 amino acids. V lost 3 bases and J 2 bases, leaving 14 bases between the germline ends. Germline loops: CDR1 DFQATT, CDR2 SNEGSKA (reference sequence). The CDR3, as DNA: TGCAGTGCTAGTAATCTGGGTTATGGCAATCAGCCCCAGCATTTT. Translating it yields CSASNLGYGNQPQHF.